The 11 T cell receptor beta chains in this list originate from one sample, sequenced in a study of beta chain features in type 1 diabetes. Reverse transcription of all isolated RNA meant that expressed TCRB transcripts were sequenced. Only in-frame clones appear in the TCRdb table, and some are missing; sequencing was by immunoSEQ multiplex PCR. Of about 930,000 clones in the sample, 15% to 20% were seen once. The specimen was naive CD4+ T cells from blood. All receptors come from a woman aged 18 to 35 in good health.

This clone showed up just a few times. The chain is built from TRBV27 and TRBJ2-3; D is unclear. The CDR3 runs to 12 residues. V lost 3 bases, J lost 8 bases, and 9 bases lay in between. The germline V gene has CDR1 MNHEY and CDR2 SMNVEV (reference sequence). The CDR3 sequence: CASSFAPGTQYF. The CDR3 DNA reads TGTGCCAGCAGTTTTGCCCCCGGTACGCAGTATTTT.

V and J are TRBV7-2 and TRBJ2-7; 9 bases are a match to TRBD2. Germline V gene data show CDR1 as SGHTA and CDR2 as FQGNSA. This CDR3 has 15 residues. V lost 3 bases to trimming and J lost 7 bases; unmatched junction nucleotides: 10. CDR3 in DNA: TGTGCCAGCAGCTTTTTTGCGGGAGGGCCTCGGGAGCAGTACTTC. Its protein product is CASSFFAGGPREQYF.

This clone was seen a few times. V gene TRBV4-1 combines with J gene TRBJ2-3; D may be TRBD2 (6 bases). Trimming removed 1 base from V and 4 bases from J, with 15 bases in between. CDR1 MGHRA and CDR2 YSYEKL come from the germline V gene. The CDR3 loop spans 16 amino acids. CDR3 amino acids: CASSQGALTRADTQYF. CDR3 DNA: TGCGCCAGCAGCCAAGGGGCTTTGACTAGAGCAGATACGCAGTATTTT.

This clone appeared a few times. The chain uses TRBV19 and TRBJ2-2; D gene uncertain. V was clipped by 7 bases and J by 5 bases, with 8 bases between them. The V gene's germline CDR1 is LNHDA and CDR2 SQIVND (reference sequence). The CDR3 loop spans 12 amino acids. CDR3 nucleotides: TGTGCCAGTACGGTATCTACCGGGGAGCTGTTTTTT. Its translation is CASTVSTGELFF.

This clone turned up a few times. The same CDR3 can be traced to other DNA sequences in this sample. The chain has TRBV5-1 and TRBJ1-1, with D perhaps TRBD1 (5 bases). V lost 1 base, J lost 0 bases, and 7 bases lay in between. Germline CDR1 and CDR2: SGHRS and YFSETQ. This CDR3 region has 14 residues. The CDR3, as DNA: TGCGCCAGCAGCTTGCAGGGAATGAACACTGAAGCTTTCTTT. Amino acids: CASSLQGMNTEAFF.

Only a few counts were recorded for this clone. The chain links TRBV25-1 to TRBJ1-3; TRBD1 might be the D (6 bases). The CDR3 runs 15 residues. With 3 bases removed from V and 2 bases from J, the gap between germline ends came to 11 bases. Germline CDR1 MGHDK, CDR2 SYGVNS. CDR3 in DNA: TGTGCCAGCAGTGACGGGGGGGCCACTGGAAACACCATATATTTT. The encoded protein is CASSDGGATGNTIYF.

This clone was counted between two and nine times. This chain connects TRBV5-6 to TRBJ2-5, with TRBD1 matching over 7 bases. V dropped 0 bases and J dropped 5; count of bases not matched to a gene: 7. The germline CDR1 and CDR2 sequences are SGHDT and YYEEEE. The CDR3 covers 15 residues. This chain's CDR3 is CASSLEQGLLETQYF. The CDR3 DNA reads as TGTGCCAGCAGCTTGGAACAGGGGCTCCTGGAGACCCAGTACTTC.

This clone was seen only a few times. This rearrangement joins TRBV9 to TRBJ2-5; no reliable D call. This CDR3 contains 12 residues. With 4 bases removed from V and 0 bases from J, the gap between germline ends came to 4 bases. Germline CDR1 is SGDLS and CDR2 is YYNGEE. The CDR3 DNA is TGTGCCAGCAGCACCTACCAAGAGACCCAGTACTTC. It specifies CASSTYQETQYF.

The chain couples TRBV5-1 to TRBJ1-6, with TRBD1 matching over 9 bases. After removal of 7 bases from V and 8 bases from J, the junction contained 10 bases not matched to a gene. The V gene's germline CDR1 is SGHRS and CDR2 YFSETQ. CDR3 size: 15 residues. CDR3 coding DNA: TGCGCCAGCCGTCGGACAGGGGCATATTATTCACCCCTCCACTTT. Translation: CASRRTGAYYSPLHF.

This clone has a handful of counts. The chain employs TRBV19 and TRBJ2-6; a weak D match, TRBD2 (5 bases). The germline V gene encodes CDR1 LNHDA and CDR2 SQIVND (reference sequence). This CDR3 is built from 15 residues. V was pared by 8 bases and J by 0 bases, with 11 bases between. The CDR3 spells CASRSGLSGANVLTF. CDR3 DNA sequence: TGTGCCAGTCGAAGCGGTCTCTCTGGGGCCAACGTCCTGACTTTC.

This rearrangement joins TRBV9 to TRBJ2-1, with 7 bases identical to TRBD1. The CDR3 contains 12 residues. Trimming at V came to 3 bases and at J to 7 bases, leaving 1 base not matched to a gene. Germline-derived CDR1 and CDR2 are SGDLS and YYNGEE. The CDR3 spells CASSAQGNEQFF. CDR3 nucleotide sequence: TGTGCCAGCAGCGCACAGGGGAATGAGCAGTTCTTC.